The source of this T cell receptor beta chain is a study of shared clonotypes between healthy human individuals. On this clone itself: The germline gene is not matched at one end of the junction; a read error may be the cause.

Germline CDR1 reads SSHAT; CDR2 reads FNYEAQ (reference sequence). The CDR3 runs to 13 residues. At deep level, the assay was performed. Using immunoSEQ multiplex PCR, the repertoire was profiled, and TCRdb retains in-frame clones only, with some absent. The top ten clones hold approximately 12% of a sample with about 490,000 clones, more than 65% of them seen once. The rearrangement uses TRBV7-7 and TRBJ2-5, with D possibly matching TRBD2 (6 bases). The receptor was isolated from a woman in her thirties or forties in good health. Some clones in this sample may be carry-over from other donors' samples. The sequenced sample was PBMCs. The CDR3 loop reads CASSLTSGETQYF. DNA of the CDR3: TGTGCTAGCAGCCTGACTAGTGGGGAGACCCAGTACTTC.